These 26 T cell receptor beta chains were all obtained from the same sample, sequenced in a study of blood T cells in healthy people across ages. Using a J-beta primer mix together with a sample-barcoded 5' primer, a second PCR was run for about 6 to 12 cycles. TCRdb called the 5' RACE reads again in MiXCR, with one record for every CDR3 protein. This table holds some 1,800,000 distinct CDR3 sequences, about two fifths found once. The sequenced sample consisted of blood. These receptor sequences come from a human donor in good health.

The chain links TRBV4-2 to TRBJ1-5, with 7 bases fitting TRBD1. Per germline, CDR1 LGHNA and CDR2 YNFKEQ. There are 18 residues in the CDR3. The V gene end was trimmed by 0 bases and the J gene end by 7 bases; junction bases not matched to a gene: 15. DNA for the CDR3: TGTGCCAGCAGCCAAGACCCGACGGACAGGAGCGTCACCCAGCCCCAGCATTTT. This sequence encodes CASSQDPTDRSVTQPQHF.

J is TRBJ1-1 and V is TRBV2; D is unclear. This CDR3 is built from 13 residues. Trimming pared 6 bases from V and 7 bases from J, leaving 15 bases between. The V gene's germline CDR1 is SNHLY and CDR2 FYNNEI. The CDR3 coding sequence is TGTGCCAGCAGGGAGCTGGGGATAGGTGAAGCTTTCTTT. Translation gives CASRELGIGEAFF. Drawing the rest from reference TRBV2 and TRBJ1-1, the complete variable domain is EPEVTQTPSHQVTQMGQEVILRCVPISNHLYFYWYRQILGQKVEFLVSFYNNEISEKSEIFDDQFSVERPDGSNFTLKIRSTKLEDSAMYFCASRELGIGEAFFGQGTRLTVV.

In this sample, this clonotype turned up a few times. This CDR3 is CASSLPSNQPQHF. DNA of the CDR3: TGTGCCAGCAGTCTTCCCAGCAATCAGCCCCAGCATTTT. The V call is TRBV12-3 or TRBV12-4, the J call TRBJ1-5; D unclear. Trimming removed 5 bases from V and 1 base from J, with 6 bases in between. The CDR3 spans 13 residues.

The chain combines TRBV15 with TRBJ1-3; TRBD1 might be the D (6 bases). This CDR3 contains 15 residues. V dropped 3 bases and J dropped 6 bases, with 15 bases sitting between them. Germline V CDR1 and CDR2: LNHNV, YYDKDF (reference sequence). The CDR3: CATSSPPTGENTIYF. As DNA, the CDR3 is TGTGCCACCAGCAGTCCCCCGACAGGTGAAAACACCATATATTTT.

The gene calls are TRBV7-9 and TRBJ2-5, with D uncertain. This CDR3 has 16 amino acids. V was pared by 6 bases and J by 5 bases, with 22 bases between. The germline CDR1 and CDR2 sequences are SEHNR and FQNEAQ (reference sequence). The CDR3 DNA follows: TGTGCCAGCAGTACTACATTGGGAAACTTGAAGGAGACCCAGTACTTC. This codes for CASSTTLGNLKETQYF.

V and J are TRBV28 and TRBJ2-1, with D perhaps matching TRBD1 (6 bases). The CDR3 totals 13 residues. The germline V gene has CDR1 MDHEN and CDR2 SYDVKM. V was pared by 10 bases and J by 6 bases, with 16 bases between. The CDR3 DNA reads TGTGCCACCCACCCAGGACAGTCCAATGAGCAGTTCTTC. Residues: CATHPGQSNEQFF.

This clonotype was found a few times. This sequence joins TRBV4-2 and TRBJ2-5; TRBD2 matches at 10 bases. Germline values: CDR1 LGHNA, CDR2 YNFKEQ. J lost 2 bases, V lost 6 bases, and 9 bases had no gene match. The CDR3 covers 16 residues. CDR3 loop: CASSYGTSALQETQYF. As DNA, the CDR3 is TGTGCCAGCAGTTACGGGACTAGCGCCTTGCAAGAGACCCAGTACTTC.

The chain couples TRBV28 to TRBJ2-5; 9 bases agree with TRBD2. The assigned J gene may be wrong: the sequence end matches TRBJ2-7 better. CDR3 size: 14 residues. The germline V gene encodes CDR1 MDHEN and CDR2 SYDVKM. The CDR3 DNA follows: TGTGCCAGCAGAAGCCCTAGCGGGGTCGTCGAGCAGTACTTC. It translates to CASRSPSGVVEQYF.

Of note for this clonotype: At one end, the junction sequence differs from germline, possibly due to a read error. The V and J genes are TRBV30 and TRBJ1-5, with D possibly TRBD1 on 5 matching bases. The CDR3 has 14 residues. In germline, CDR1 is GTSNPN, CDR2 SVGIG (reference sequence). The CDR3 loop reads CTWSLRDRDQPQHF. For the CDR3, the DNA is TGTACCTGGAGTCTCCGGGACCGAGATCAGCCCCAGCATTTT. The full variable domain, completed using reference TRBV30 and TRBJ1-5, is SQTIHQWPATLVQPVGSPLSLECTVEGTSNPNLYWYRQAAGRGLQLLFYSVGIGQISSEVPQNLSASRPQDRQFILSSKKLLLSDSGFYLCTWSLRDRDQPQHFGDGTRLSIL.

This clonotype has more than one count but fewer than ten. J is TRBJ2-4 and V is TRBV5-1; TRBD1 or TRBD2 may be the D gene (5 bases each). The V gene lost 7 bases and the J gene lost 8 bases, with 16 bases spanning the gap. The germline gives CDR1 SGHRS, CDR2 YFSETQ. The CDR3 runs to 13 residues. CDR3 nucleotides: TGCGCCAGCGGCCGGCGTGGGGGAGACATTCAGTACTTC. Its protein product is CASGRRGGDIQYF.

The CDR3: CASRPGTGVLEQYF. DNA for the CDR3: TGTGCCAGCAGACCCGGGACAGGGGTCTTGGAGCAGTACTTC. J is TRBJ2-5 and V is TRBV6-2 or TRBV6-3; TRBD1 matches 10 bases. Germline V CDR1 and CDR2: MNHEY, SVGEGT. The CDR3 loop spans 14 amino acids. Unmatched junction bases numbered 12, after V lost 6 bases and J lost 11 bases.

The V and J genes are TRBV7-8 and TRBJ2-2; either TRBD1 or TRBD2 may fit D (6 bases each). Per the germline V gene, CDR1 is SGHVS and CDR2 is FQNEAQ. There are 15 residues in the CDR3. Trimming removed 10 bases at V and 5 bases at J, with 20 bases between. The CDR3 here is CAISEGGRRTGELFF. The CDR3 DNA reads as TGTGCCATCTCCGAGGGGGGCAGAAGGACCGGGGAGCTGTTTTTT.

This clonotype was observed a handful of times. The chain is built from TRBV6-2 or TRBV6-3 and TRBJ1-2, with 7 bases identical to TRBD1. Germline CDR1 MNHEY, CDR2 SVGEGT. With 5 bases clipped from V and 0 bases from J, the junction kept 6 bases outside the gene matches. CDR3 length: 15 amino acids. CDR3 DNA sequence: TGTGCCAGCAGTACCCCGGGACAGACTAACTATGGCTACACCTTC. Translating gives CASSTPGQTNYGYTF.

This clonotype came up a few times. The chain recombines TRBV5-5 with TRBJ2-1; tentative D call: TRBD1 (5 bases). V dropped 0 bases and J dropped 6 bases, with 13 bases sitting between them. CDR1 is SGHKS, CDR2 YYEKEE, per germline (reference sequence). The CDR3 covers 15 residues. The CDR3: CASSLAPYQGNEQFF. CDR3 bases: TGTGCCAGCAGCTTGGCACCTTACCAGGGCAATGAGCAGTTCTTC.

This chain uses TRBV4-3 with TRBJ1-4, with D unclear. Deletions cut 4 bases from V and 7 bases from J, with 13 bases between. Germline values: CDR1 LGHNA, CDR2 YSLEER. The CDR3 contains 14 residues. The CDR3 nucleotides are TGCGCCAGCAGCCCGACTTATCGCGGTGAAAAACTGTTTTTT. It is translated as CASSPTYRGEKLFF.

As concerns this clonotype: A junction end diverges from the germline sequence, so it may reflect a read error. The J gene is TRBJ2-7, the V gene TRBV28; possible D gene TRBD2, 6 bases. Per germline, CDR1 MDHEN and CDR2 SYDVKM. The CDR3 extends over 13 amino acids. The CDR3 DNA sequence: TGTGCCAGCAGTTTACTAGCGTCCTACGGGCAGTACTTC. As protein: CASSLLASYGQYF.

In its sample, this clonotype was seen many times. This rearrangement joins TRBV29-1 to TRBJ2-1, with D possibly being TRBD2 (6 bases). Germline loops: CDR1 SQVTM, CDR2 ANQGSEA. V was trimmed by 3 bases and J by 6 bases, leaving 9 bases between them. This CDR3 contains 12 residues. CDR3 region: CSVEGGGNEQFF. Written as DNA, the CDR3 is TGCAGCGTTGAGGGGGGAGGCAATGAGCAGTTCTTC.

This clonotype was picked up a small number of times. This sequence joins TRBV12-3 or TRBV12-4 and TRBJ2-7; 8 nucleotides agree with TRBD1. Germline trimming cut 5 bases from V and 0 bases from J; bases unmatched to any gene: 6. The CDR3 consists of 15 residues. DNA of the CDR3: TGTGCCAGCAGTGCCGGACAGGGAACCTCCTACGAGCAGTACTTC. Translated: CASSAGQGTSYEQYF.

This clonotype occurred once. The CDR3 DNA is TGTGCCACCAGCAGGCCTGGAGGGGAGTTTGTGGCTTTCTTT. Amino acids: CATSRPGGEFVAFF. The gene calls are TRBV15 and TRBJ1-1; the D gene is possibly TRBD1 (5 bases). The V end lost 3 bases, the J end lost 11 bases, and 19 bases lay between the germline ends. This CDR3 region has 14 residues. CDR1 is LNHNV and CDR2 is YYDKDF in the germline V gene (reference sequence).

In this sample, this clonotype turned up a few times. V is TRBV7-9 and J is TRBJ1-2, with 12 positions matching TRBD1. Per germline, CDR1 SEHNR and CDR2 FQNEAQ (reference sequence). V gave up 4 bases and J gave up 5 bases; unmatched junction bases: 8. The CDR3 has 16 residues. The CDR3 nucleotides are TGTGCCAGCAGCTCGGAGGGACAGGGGGCAGGGTATGGCTACACCTTC. This sequence encodes CASSSEGQGAGYGYTF. Variable domain in full (rest from reference TRBV7-9 and TRBJ1-2): DTGVSQNPRHKITKRGQNVTFRCDPISEHNRLYWYRQTLGQGPEFLTYFQNEAQLEKSRLLSDRFSAERPKGSFSTLEIQRTEQGDSAMYLCASSSEGQGAGYGYTFGSGTRLTVV.

The chain links TRBV5-1 to TRBJ2-7; maybe TRBD2 (6 bases). CDR1 SGHRS and CDR2 YFSETQ come from the germline V gene. The CDR3 has 15 amino acids. V dropped 4 bases and J dropped 6 bases, with 20 bases sitting between them. The CDR3 loop reads CASSVTGLPLGEQYF. For the CDR3, the DNA is TGCGCCAGCAGCGTAACGGGACTGCCTCTTGGCGAGCAGTACTTC.

The V and J genes are TRBV29-1 and TRBJ1-3; D remains unclear. Germline CDR1 SQVTM, CDR2 ANQGSEA. The V and J ends lost 6 bases and 2 bases respectively, with 8 bases between them. CDR3 size: 12 residues. The CDR3: CSVIPTGNTIYF. Here the CDR3 DNA reads TGCAGCGTCATACCCACTGGAAACACCATATATTTT.

This chain uses TRBV7-2 with TRBJ2-7; D is ambiguous. V was clipped by 3 bases and J by 6 bases, with 24 bases between them. The CDR3 runs 17 residues. Germline CDR1 and CDR2: SGHTA and FQGNSA. The CDR3 DNA follows: TGTGCCAGCAGCTTCTCTCTCCCCCGACCCCGATCGGCCGAGCAGTACTTC. Translated: CASSFSLPRPRSAEQYF.

As to this clonotype: At one end the junction does not follow the germline gene, possibly because of a read error. The chain couples TRBV28 to TRBJ2-7; no definite D call. The CDR3 is made up of 13 amino acids. Per germline, CDR1 MDHEN and CDR2 SYDVKM. The chain's CDR3 is CVSSLGTSYEQHF. CDR3 DNA sequence: TGTGTCAGCAGTTTGGGCACGTCCTACGAGCAGCACTTC.

The gene calls are TRBV28 and TRBJ2-5; D not certain. In germline, CDR1 is MDHEN, CDR2 SYDVKM. The ends were cut back, 6 bases at V and 5 bases at J, with 19 bases in the middle. This CDR3 spans 15 amino acids. Here the CDR3 reads CASSSTDRPWETQYF. Here the CDR3 DNA reads TGTGCCAGCAGCTCCACTGACCGGCCGTGGGAGACCCAGTACTTC.

This clonotype showed up just a few times. The rearrangement joins TRBV7-2 to TRBJ2-4; D is perhaps TRBD1 or TRBD2 (6 bases each). V lost 3 bases, J lost 2 bases, and 14 bases lay in between. Germline V gene lookup returns CDR1 SGHTA and CDR2 FQGNSA. This CDR3 contains 16 residues. The CDR3 sequence: CASSFGGLATKNIQYF. The CDR3 DNA reads TGTGCCAGCAGCTTTGGGGGGCTGGCGACCAAAAACATTCAGTACTTC.